The 28 T cell receptor beta chains below were found in one sample sequenced in a study of monozygotic twins with cystic fibrosis. TCRdb's table, derived via immunoSEQ multiplex PCR, lists solely in-frame clones and lacks some. The table includes 30,000 to 45,000 clones, about 80% detected once. Sequenced material: blood. The receptor set was obtained from a girl aged 2-10 years with cystic fibrosis.

The chain recombines TRBV30 with TRBJ1-3; D unclear. Looked up from germline, CDR1 is GTSNPN and CDR2 is SVGIG (reference sequence). V was trimmed by 2 bases and J by 3 bases, leaving 11 bases between them. The CDR3 loop spans 14 amino acids. This chain's CDR3 is CAWSPGSFGNTIYF. The CDR3 DNA follows: TGTGCCTGGAGTCCCGGTTCGTTTGGAAACACCATATATTTT.

Note on this clone: One end of the junction fails to match germline, which may point to a read error. The chain is built from TRBV4-1 and TRBJ2-7; D possibly corresponds to TRBD2 (5 bases). CDR1 and CDR2 from the germline V gene are MGHRA and YSYEKL. This CDR3 has 12 amino acids. Written as DNA, the CDR3 is TGCGCCAGCAGCCAGGGTGCCACGGACTTAAAATTC. Residues: CASSQGATDLKF.

This clone has only one observation. The rearrangement joins TRBV14 to TRBJ1-6; D remains unclear. Germline-derived CDR1 and CDR2 are SGHDN and FVKESK. This CDR3 is 14 amino acids long. Trimming stripped 4 bases from V and 6 bases from J, with 10 bases between. The CDR3 here is CASSPYSVNSPLHF. The DNA of the CDR3 is TGTGCCAGCAGCCCGTACAGCGTTAATTCACCCCTCCACTTT.

The chain joins TRBV30 to TRBJ2-3; no clear D gene. V was clipped by 4 bases and J by 6 bases, with 11 bases between them. This CDR3 comprises 12 residues. Germline-derived CDR1 and CDR2 are GTSNPN and SVGIG (reference sequence). CDR3 bases: TGTGCCTGGATCCTGGCACCGGATACGCAGTATTTT. Translated: CAWILAPDTQYF. Full variable domain (missing parts from reference TRBV30 and TRBJ2-3): SQTIHQWPATLVQPVGSPLSLECTVEGTSNPNLYWYRQAAGRGLQLLFYSVGIGQISSEVPQNLSASRPQDRQFILSSKKLLLSDSGFYLCAWILAPDTQYFGPGTRLTVL.

This clone occurred a few times. The chain recombines TRBV5-1 with TRBJ1-2; 10 bases are a match to TRBD1. The V gene's germline CDR1 is SGHRS and CDR2 YFSETQ. Trimming at V came to 0 bases and at J to 5 bases, leaving 1 base not matched to a gene. This CDR3 spans 14 amino acids. The CDR3 loop is CASSLGTGGYGYTF. CDR3 DNA: TGCGCCAGCAGCTTGGGGACAGGGGGTTATGGCTACACCTTC.

DNA of the CDR3: TGCGCCAGCAGCCAAGTCAATAATTCACCCCTCCACTTT. It encodes CASSQVNNSPLHF. The chain joins TRBV4-3 to TRBJ1-6; no firm D call. V dropped 1 base and J dropped 5 bases, with 3 bases sitting between them. Germline V gene lookup returns CDR1 LGHNA and CDR2 YSLEER. CDR3 length: 13 amino acids.

This rearrangement joins TRBV30 to TRBJ1-5, with 7 bases lining up with TRBD1. Germline assignment: CDR1 GTSNPN and CDR2 SVGIG (reference sequence). The CDR3 has 15 residues. V lost 3 bases, J lost 0 bases, and 5 bases stayed unmatched. The CDR3 loop is CAWRVQGYSNQPQHF. The CDR3 region has the DNA TGTGCCTGGAGGGTACAGGGGTATAGCAATCAGCCCCAGCATTTT.

V usage is TRBV11-2 and J usage is TRBJ2-7; no clear D gene. Trimming cost V 1 base and J 3 bases, with 4 bases left between them. In germline, CDR1 is SGHAT, CDR2 FQNNGV. This CDR3 has 12 residues. CDR3 in amino acids: CASSLGHYEQYF. DNA of the CDR3: TGTGCCAGCAGCTTAGGACACTACGAGCAGTACTTC.

The chain combines TRBV9 with TRBJ2-7; 9 bases agree with TRBD2. V trimming: 3 bases; J trimming: 6 bases; junction bases outside the gene matches: 10. This CDR3 has 15 residues. CDR1 SGDLS and CDR2 YYNGEE come from the germline V gene. This chain's CDR3 is CASSASGAPIGEQYF. The CDR3, as DNA: TGTGCCAGCAGCGCTAGCGGGGCCCCCATAGGCGAGCAGTACTTC.

The J gene is TRBJ2-3, the V gene TRBV5-1, with 8 bases that match TRBD1. Trimming removed 4 bases from V and 3 bases from J; junction bases left unmatched: 7. In germline, CDR1 is SGHRS, CDR2 YFSETQ. The CDR3 length is 15 residues. CDR3 DNA: TGCGCCAGCAGCCGGACAGGGCCACGGACAGATACGCAGTATTTT. Amino acid sequence: CASSRTGPRTDTQYF.

V gene TRBV1 combines with J gene TRBJ2-7; TRBD1 is taken as the D call from the table, unchecked against the DNA. TRBV1 is marked as a pseudogene. The CDR3 contains 17 residues. CDR3 sequence reads: CTSSQPGSWGQSYEQYF. DNA for the CDR3: TGCACCAGCAGCCAACCCGGCTCATGGGGACAATCCTACGAGCAGTACTTC.

The chain carries TRBV7-9 and TRBJ2-3, with TRBD1 matching over 9 bases. Germline V gene lookup returns CDR1 SEHNR and CDR2 FQNEAQ (reference sequence). V shed 5 bases and J 4 bases; nucleotides not matched to a gene: 4. The CDR3 totals 14 residues. Here the CDR3 DNA reads TGTGCCAGCAGCCCGGGACAGGGCTCAGATACGCAGTATTTT. This gives the protein CASSPGQGSDTQYF.

The chain uses TRBV10-1 and TRBJ2-6; 9 nucleotides line up with TRBD1. CDR1 and CDR2 (germline): WNHNN, SYGVQD (reference sequence). The junction had 6 bases not matched to a gene; V was cut back by 7 bases and J by 2 bases. The CDR3 has 16 amino acids. DNA of the CDR3: TGCGCCAGCATTGAACAGGGGGCACCTGGGGCCAACGTCCTGACTTTC. It is translated as CASIEQGAPGANVLTF.

V usage is TRBV7-2 and J usage is TRBJ1-1; D remains unclear. In germline, CDR1 is SGHTA, CDR2 FQGNSA. V lost 0 bases to trimming and J lost 0 bases, with 5 bases between them. This CDR3 has 14 amino acids. The CDR3 is CASSLAHMNTEAFF. The CDR3 coding sequence is TGTGCCAGCAGCTTAGCGCACATGAACACTGAAGCTTTCTTT.

CDR3 in amino acids: CASSPDGSEAFF. The CDR3 nucleotides read TGCGCCAGCAGTCCCGACGGGTCTGAAGCTTTCTTT. The gene calls are TRBV5-1 and TRBJ1-1; unclear D gene. The CDR3 covers 12 residues. V was trimmed by 5 bases and J by 6 bases, leaving 11 bases between them. The germline CDR1 and CDR2 sequences are SGHRS and YFSETQ.

This sequence joins TRBV30 and TRBJ1-1; D not resolved. The CDR3 sequence is 12 residues long. Trimming took off 5 bases at V and 3 bases at J, with 10 bases between the two ends. Germline values: CDR1 GTSNPN, CDR2 SVGIG (reference sequence). The CDR3 DNA reads TGTGCCTGGGGCGCCTACCACACTGAAGCTTTCTTT. This gives the protein CAWGAYHTEAFF.

The chain links TRBV4-1 to TRBJ2-3, with a weak D call TRBD2 (7 bases). The CDR3 runs to 16 residues. Trimming took off 3 bases at V and 2 bases at J, with 15 bases between the two ends. Germline V gives CDR1 MGHRA, CDR2 YSYEKL. This CDR3 is CASSQGGGRFTDTQYF. The CDR3 DNA reads as TGCGCCAGCAGCCAGGGGGGGGGCCGCTTCACAGATACGCAGTATTTT.

The chain has TRBV5-1 and TRBJ2-7; possibly TRBD1 for D (6 bases). Germline values: CDR1 SGHRS, CDR2 YFSETQ. V dropped 2 bases and J dropped 3 bases, with 9 bases sitting between them. The CDR3 length is 13 residues. For the CDR3, the DNA is TGCGCCAGCAGCTTAGGACAGAGCTACGAGCAGTACTTC. Its translation is CASSLGQSYEQYF.

This rearrangement joins TRBV7-3 to TRBJ2-5; TRBD2 agrees at 7 bases. The germline V gene encodes CDR1 SGHTA and CDR2 FQGTGA. The CDR3 has 15 residues. Germline trimming cut 4 bases from V and 4 bases from J; bases unmatched to any gene: 9. Here the CDR3 DNA reads TGTGCCAGCAGCTCTTCGGGCGGGGGAAGAGAGACCCAGTACTTC. This sequence encodes CASSSSGGGRETQYF.

The chain joins TRBV2 to TRBJ1-5; TRBD1 matches at 8 bases. Per germline, CDR1 SNHLY and CDR2 FYNNEI. This CDR3 contains 14 residues. The ends lost 8 bases at V and 4 bases at J; junction bases unmatched: 7. The CDR3 spells CASVGTGLNQPQHF. The CDR3 nucleotides read TGTGCCAGCGTAGGGACAGGTTTGAATCAGCCCCAGCATTTT. The full variable domain, completed using reference TRBV2 and TRBJ1-5, is EPEVTQTPSHQVTQMGQEVILRCVPISNHLYFYWYRQILGQKVEFLVSFYNNEISEKSEIFDDQFSVERPDGSNFTLKIRSTKLEDSAMYFCASVGTGLNQPQHFGDGTRLSIL.

This chain uses TRBV2 with TRBJ1-5, with D unclear. Trimming pared 9 bases from V and 6 bases from J, leaving 12 bases between. Germline-derived CDR1 and CDR2 are SNHLY and FYNNEI. CDR3 size: 12 residues. The CDR3: CASRKSGQPQHF. The CDR3, as DNA: TGTGCCAGTAGAAAATCCGGTCAGCCCCAGCATTTT.

This chain uses TRBV7-2 with TRBJ2-5, with D possibly being TRBD2 (6 bases). V lost 5 bases to trimming and J lost 5 bases, with 21 bases between them. Germline V gene lookup returns CDR1 SGHTA and CDR2 FQGNSA. This CDR3 has 16 residues. CDR3 coding DNA: TGTGCCAGCAGCCCCGGCTTTGGCGGGGTTGGGGAGACCCAGTACTTC. Residues: CASSPGFGGVGETQYF.

This clone was found a few times. The V gene is TRBV11-2, the J gene TRBJ1-5; possibly TRBD1 for D (6 bases). Trimming left V 3 bases short and J 4 bases short, with 10 bases between. The germline V gene encodes CDR1 SGHAT and CDR2 FQNNGV. The CDR3 spans 14 residues. CDR3 region: CASSFGTSNQPQHF. The CDR3 nucleotides are TGTGCCAGCAGCTTCGGGACATCGAATCAGCCCCAGCATTTT.

J is TRBJ1-5 and V is TRBV7-8, with D perhaps matching TRBD1 (6 bases). Trimming removed 6 bases at V and 5 bases at J, with 17 bases between. The germline V gene encodes CDR1 SGHVS and CDR2 FQNEAQ. This CDR3 contains 15 residues. Here the CDR3 reads CASSIATGSYQPQHF. The CDR3 DNA reads TGTGCCAGCAGTATAGCCACAGGGAGCTATCAGCCCCAGCATTTT.

The rearrangement joins TRBV25-1 to TRBJ1-2; TRBD1 is a possible D gene (6 bases). The length of the CDR3 is 13 residues. Per germline, CDR1 MGHDK and CDR2 SYGVNS. Between the trimmed V and J ends, which lost 0 bases and 9 bases, there was a span of 11 bases. CDR3 in amino acids: CASSEYTGSRYTF. The CDR3 coding sequence is TGTGCCAGCAGTGAATATACAGGGAGCCGCTACACCTTC.

The gene calls are TRBV19 and TRBJ1-2; 7 positions agree with TRBD1. The germline V gene has CDR1 LNHDA and CDR2 SQIVND (reference sequence). J lost 5 bases, V lost 6 bases, and 12 bases had no gene match. This CDR3 has 15 residues. CDR3 residues: CASSPTLQGWYGYTF. The CDR3 coding sequence is TGTGCCAGTAGCCCAACCCTACAGGGGTGGTATGGCTACACCTTC.

In its sample, this clone was seen once. The gene calls are TRBV30 and TRBJ1-1, with 7 bases matching TRBD1. Per the germline V gene, CDR1 is GTSNPN and CDR2 is SVGIG (reference sequence). V lost 0 bases, J lost 10 bases, and 8 bases stayed unmatched. This CDR3 is 13 amino acids long. The CDR3 here is CAWSVKGAGPAFF. In DNA form, the CDR3 reads TGTGCCTGGAGTGTGAAGGGGGCCGGGCCAGCTTTCTTT.

V usage is TRBV11-2 and J usage is TRBJ2-6; D call uncertain. V lost 6 bases, J lost 1 base, and 7 bases lay in between. The CDR3 covers 14 residues. Germline V CDR1 and CDR2: SGHAT, FQNNGV. The CDR3 loop is CASSFTSGANVLTF. The DNA for the CDR3 is TGTGCCAGCAGTTTCACTTCTGGGGCCAACGTCCTGACTTTC.